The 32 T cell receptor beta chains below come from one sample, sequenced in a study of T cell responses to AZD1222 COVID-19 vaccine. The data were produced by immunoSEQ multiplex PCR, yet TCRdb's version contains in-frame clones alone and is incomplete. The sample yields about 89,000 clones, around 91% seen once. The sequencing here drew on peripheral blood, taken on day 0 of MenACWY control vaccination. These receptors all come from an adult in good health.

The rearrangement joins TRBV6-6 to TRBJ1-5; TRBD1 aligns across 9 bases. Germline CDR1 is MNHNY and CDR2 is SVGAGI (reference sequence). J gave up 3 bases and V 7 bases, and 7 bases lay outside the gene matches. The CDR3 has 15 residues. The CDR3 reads CASTQRTGDNQPQHF. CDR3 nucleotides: TGTGCCAGCACCCAAAGGACAGGGGACAATCAGCCCCAGCATTTT.

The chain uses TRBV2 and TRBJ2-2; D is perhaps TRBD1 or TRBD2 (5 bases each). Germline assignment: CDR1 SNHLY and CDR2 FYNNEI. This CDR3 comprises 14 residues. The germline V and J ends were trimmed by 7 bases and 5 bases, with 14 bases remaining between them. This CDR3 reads CASTEWGKTGELFF. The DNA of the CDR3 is TGTGCCAGCACCGAGTGGGGGAAGACCGGGGAGCTGTTTTTT.

As DNA, the CDR3 is TGTGCCATCAGTGAGTCGGAAGGGGGCTTTAGCAATCAGCCCCAGCATTTT. It yields the protein CAISESEGGFSNQPQHF. The chain has TRBV10-3 and TRBJ1-5, with TRBD1 matching over 7 bases. Losses at the gene ends were 0 bases for V and 0 bases for J; bases not matched to a gene: 5. The CDR3 consists of 17 residues. CDR1 is ENHRY and CDR2 is SYGVKD in the germline V gene.

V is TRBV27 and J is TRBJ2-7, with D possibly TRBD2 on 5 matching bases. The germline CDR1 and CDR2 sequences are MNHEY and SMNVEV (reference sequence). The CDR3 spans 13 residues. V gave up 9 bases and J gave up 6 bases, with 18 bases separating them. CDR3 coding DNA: TGTGCCAGTAAGAGGCTGGGGAGCGGCGAGCAGTACTTC. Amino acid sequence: CASKRLGSGEQYF.

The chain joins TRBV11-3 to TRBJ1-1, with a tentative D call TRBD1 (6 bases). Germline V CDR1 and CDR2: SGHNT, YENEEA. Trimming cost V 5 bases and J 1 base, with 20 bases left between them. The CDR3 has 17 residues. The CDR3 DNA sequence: TGTGCCAGCAGCCCCGGACAGCCGAAAACGGGGAACACTGAAGCTTTCTTT. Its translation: CASSPGQPKTGNTEAFF.

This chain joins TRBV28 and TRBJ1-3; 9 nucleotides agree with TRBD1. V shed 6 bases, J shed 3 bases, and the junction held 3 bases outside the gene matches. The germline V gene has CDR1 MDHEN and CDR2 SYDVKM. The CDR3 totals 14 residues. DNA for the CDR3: TGTGCCAGCAGAAGGACAGGGGATGGAAACACCATATATTTT. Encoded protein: CASRRTGDGNTIYF.

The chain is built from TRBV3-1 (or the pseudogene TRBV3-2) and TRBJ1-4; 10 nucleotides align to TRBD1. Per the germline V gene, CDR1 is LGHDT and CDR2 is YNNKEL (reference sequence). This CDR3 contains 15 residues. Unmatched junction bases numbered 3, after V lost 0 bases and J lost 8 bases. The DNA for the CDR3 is TGTGCCAGCAGCCAAGAATCGGACAGGGGGGAAAAACTGTTTTTT. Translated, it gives CASSQESDRGEKLFF.

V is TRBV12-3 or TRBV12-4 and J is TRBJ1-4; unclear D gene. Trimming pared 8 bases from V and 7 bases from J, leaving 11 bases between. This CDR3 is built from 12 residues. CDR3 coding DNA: TGTGCCAGCGAATTGAACGGTGAAAAACTGTTTTTT. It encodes CASELNGEKLFF.

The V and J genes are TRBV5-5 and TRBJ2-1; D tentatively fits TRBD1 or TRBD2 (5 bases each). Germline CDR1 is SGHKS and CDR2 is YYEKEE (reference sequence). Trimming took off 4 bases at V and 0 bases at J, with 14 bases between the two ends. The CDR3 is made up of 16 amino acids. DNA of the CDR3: TGTGCCAGCAGCGTTAATGCAGGGAGCTCCTACAATGAGCAGTTCTTC. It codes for CASSVNAGSSYNEQFF.

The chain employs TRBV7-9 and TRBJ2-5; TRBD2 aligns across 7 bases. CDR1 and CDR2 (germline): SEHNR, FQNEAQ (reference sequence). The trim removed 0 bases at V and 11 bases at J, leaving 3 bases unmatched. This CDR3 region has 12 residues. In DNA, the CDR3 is TGTGCCAGCAGCTTAGCCCTAGCGGAGCAGTACTTC. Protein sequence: CASSLALAEQYF.

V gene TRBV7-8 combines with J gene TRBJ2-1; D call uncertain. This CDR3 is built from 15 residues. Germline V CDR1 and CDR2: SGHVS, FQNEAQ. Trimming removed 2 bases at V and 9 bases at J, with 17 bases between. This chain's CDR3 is CASSLSVRSFGEQFF. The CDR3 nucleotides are TGTGCCAGCAGCTTATCTGTCCGAAGTTTTGGTGAGCAGTTCTTC. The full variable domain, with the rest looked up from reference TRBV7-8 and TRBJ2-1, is GAGVSQSPRYKVAKRGQDVALRCDPISGHVSLFWYQQALGQGPEFLTYFQNEAQLDKSGLPSDRFFAERPEGSVSTLKIQRTQQEDSAVYLCASSLSVRSFGEQFFGPGTRLTVL.

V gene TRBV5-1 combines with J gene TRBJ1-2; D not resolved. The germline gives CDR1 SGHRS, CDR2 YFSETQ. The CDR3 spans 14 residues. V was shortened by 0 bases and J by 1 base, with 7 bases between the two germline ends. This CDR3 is CASSLDVNNYGYTF. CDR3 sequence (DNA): TGCGCCAGCAGCTTGGATGTGAATAACTATGGCTACACCTTC.

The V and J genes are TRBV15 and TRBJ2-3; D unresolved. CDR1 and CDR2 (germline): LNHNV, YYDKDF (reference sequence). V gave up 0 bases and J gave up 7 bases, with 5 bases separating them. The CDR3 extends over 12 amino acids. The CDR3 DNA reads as TGTGCCACCAGCAGAGAGGGAAATACGCAGTATTTT. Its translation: CATSREGNTQYF.

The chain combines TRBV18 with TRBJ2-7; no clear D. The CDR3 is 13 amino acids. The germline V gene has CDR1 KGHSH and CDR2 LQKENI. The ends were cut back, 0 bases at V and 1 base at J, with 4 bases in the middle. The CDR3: CASSPPGSYEQYF. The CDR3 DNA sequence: TGTGCCAGCTCACCACCGGGGTCCTACGAGCAGTACTTC.

CDR3: CAISESVGEAFF. The CDR3 DNA sequence: TGTGCCATCAGTGAGTCGGTGGGTGAAGCTTTCTTT. The rearrangement joins TRBV10-3 to TRBJ1-1; D is ambiguous. CDR1 is ENHRY, CDR2 SYGVKD, per germline. The CDR3 runs to 12 residues. V dropped 0 bases and J dropped 7 bases, with 6 bases sitting between them.

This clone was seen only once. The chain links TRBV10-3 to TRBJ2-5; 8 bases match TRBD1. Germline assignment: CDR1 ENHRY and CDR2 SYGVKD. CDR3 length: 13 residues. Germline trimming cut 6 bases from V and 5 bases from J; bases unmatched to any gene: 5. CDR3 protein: CAISPGGGETQYF. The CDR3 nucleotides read TGTGCCATCAGCCCAGGGGGCGGTGAGACCCAGTACTTC.

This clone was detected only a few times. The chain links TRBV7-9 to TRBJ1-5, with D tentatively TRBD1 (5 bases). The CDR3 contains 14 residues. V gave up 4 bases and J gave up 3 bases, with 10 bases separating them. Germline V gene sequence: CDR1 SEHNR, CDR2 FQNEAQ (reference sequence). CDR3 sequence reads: CASSSDSDNQPQHF. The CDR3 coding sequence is TGTGCCAGCAGCTCCGACAGCGACAATCAGCCCCAGCATTTT.

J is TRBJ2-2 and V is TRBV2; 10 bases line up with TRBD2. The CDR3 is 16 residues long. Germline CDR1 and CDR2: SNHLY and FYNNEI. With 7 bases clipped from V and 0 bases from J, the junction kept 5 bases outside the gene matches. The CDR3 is CASNIAGGSNTGELFF. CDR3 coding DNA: TGTGCCAGCAATATAGCGGGAGGCTCGAACACCGGGGAGCTGTTTTTT. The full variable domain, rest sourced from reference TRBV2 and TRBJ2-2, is EPEVTQTPSHQVTQMGQEVILRCVPISNHLYFYWYRQILGQKVEFLVSFYNNEISEKSEIFDDQFSVERPDGSNFTLKIRSTKLEDSAMYFCASNIAGGSNTGELFFGEGSRLTVL.

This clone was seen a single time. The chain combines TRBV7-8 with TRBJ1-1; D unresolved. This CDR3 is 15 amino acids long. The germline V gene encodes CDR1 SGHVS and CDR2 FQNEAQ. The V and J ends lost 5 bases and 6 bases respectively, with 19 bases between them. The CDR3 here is CASSPYGSRRAEAFF. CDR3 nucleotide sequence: TGTGCCAGCAGCCCTTATGGGTCGCGACGGGCTGAAGCTTTCTTT. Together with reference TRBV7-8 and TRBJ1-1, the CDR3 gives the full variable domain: GAGVSQSPRYKVAKRGQDVALRCDPISGHVSLFWYQQALGQGPEFLTYFQNEAQLDKSGLPSDRFFAERPEGSVSTLKIQRTQQEDSAVYLCASSPYGSRRAEAFFGQGTRLTVV.

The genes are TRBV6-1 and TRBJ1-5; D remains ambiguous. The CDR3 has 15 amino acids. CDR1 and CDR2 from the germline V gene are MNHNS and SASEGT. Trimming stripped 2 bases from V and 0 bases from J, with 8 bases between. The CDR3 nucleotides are TGTGCCAGCAGTGAAATCTGGAGTAGCAATCAGCCCCAGCATTTT. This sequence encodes CASSEIWSSNQPQHF.

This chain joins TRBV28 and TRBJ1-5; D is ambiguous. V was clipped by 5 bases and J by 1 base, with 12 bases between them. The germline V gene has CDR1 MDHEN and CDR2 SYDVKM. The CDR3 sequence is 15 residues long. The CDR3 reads CASSPLLGSNQPQHF. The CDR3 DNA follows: TGTGCCAGCAGTCCGCTCCTAGGAAGCAATCAGCCCCAGCATTTT.

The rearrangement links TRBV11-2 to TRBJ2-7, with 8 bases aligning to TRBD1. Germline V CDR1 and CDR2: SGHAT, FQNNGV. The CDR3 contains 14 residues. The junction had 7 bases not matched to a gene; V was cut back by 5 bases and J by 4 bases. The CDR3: CASSPGQGLYEQYF. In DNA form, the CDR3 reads TGTGCCAGCAGCCCAGGACAGGGTTTATACGAGCAGTACTTC.

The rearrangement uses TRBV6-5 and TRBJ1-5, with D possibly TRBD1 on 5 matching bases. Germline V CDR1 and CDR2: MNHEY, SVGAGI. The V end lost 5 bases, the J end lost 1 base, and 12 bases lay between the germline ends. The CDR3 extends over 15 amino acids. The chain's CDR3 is CASSRDPGSNQPQHF. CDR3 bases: TGTGCCAGCAGTCGGGACCCTGGGAGCAATCAGCCCCAGCATTTT.

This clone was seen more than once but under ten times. In DNA, the CDR3 is TGTGCCAGCAGCCAAGTTCCCGGGAGGGGTGAGCAGTTCTTC. It is translated as CASSQVPGRGEQFF. The chain has TRBV4-2 and TRBJ2-1; 8 bases agree with TRBD2. From germline, CDR1 is LGHNA and CDR2 YNFKEQ. V lost 1 base, J lost 9 bases, and 5 bases stayed unmatched. There are 14 residues in the CDR3.

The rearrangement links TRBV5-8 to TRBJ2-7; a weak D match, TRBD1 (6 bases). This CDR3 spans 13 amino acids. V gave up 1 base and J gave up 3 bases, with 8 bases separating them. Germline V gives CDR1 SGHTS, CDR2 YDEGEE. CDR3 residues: CASSLRDNYEQYF. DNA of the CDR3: TGTGCCAGCAGCTTGAGGGACAACTACGAGCAGTACTTC.

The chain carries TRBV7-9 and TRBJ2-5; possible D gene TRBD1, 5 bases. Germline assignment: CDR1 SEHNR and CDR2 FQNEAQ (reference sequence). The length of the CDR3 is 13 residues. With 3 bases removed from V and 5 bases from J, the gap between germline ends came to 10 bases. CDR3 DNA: TGTGCCAGCAGCTTTAGCAGGGATGAGACCCAGTACTTC. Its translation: CASSFSRDETQYF.

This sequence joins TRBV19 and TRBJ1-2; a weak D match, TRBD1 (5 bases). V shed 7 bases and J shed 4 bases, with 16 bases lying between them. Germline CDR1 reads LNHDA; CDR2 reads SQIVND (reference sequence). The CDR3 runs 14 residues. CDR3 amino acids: CASTQGRGLYGYTF. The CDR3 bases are TGTGCCAGTACCCAGGGTAGGGGCCTCTATGGCTACACCTTC.

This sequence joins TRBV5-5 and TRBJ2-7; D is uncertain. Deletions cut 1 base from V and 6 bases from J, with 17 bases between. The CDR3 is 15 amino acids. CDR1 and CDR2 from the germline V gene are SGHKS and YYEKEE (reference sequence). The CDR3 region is CASSLISSASLEQYF. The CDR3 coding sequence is TGTGCCAGCAGCTTGATCAGCTCAGCCTCCCTCGAGCAGTACTTC.

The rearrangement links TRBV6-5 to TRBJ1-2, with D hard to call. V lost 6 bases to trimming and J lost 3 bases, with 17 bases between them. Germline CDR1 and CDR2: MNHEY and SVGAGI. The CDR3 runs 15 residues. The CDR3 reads CASSPGGKDDYGYTF. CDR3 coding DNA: TGTGCCAGCAGCCCCGGCGGCAAGGACGACTATGGCTACACCTTC.

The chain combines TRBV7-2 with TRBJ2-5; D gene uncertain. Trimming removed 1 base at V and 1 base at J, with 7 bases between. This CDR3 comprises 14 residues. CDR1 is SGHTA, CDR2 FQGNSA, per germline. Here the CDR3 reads CASSLVRAQETQYF. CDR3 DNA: TGTGCCAGCAGCTTAGTTAGGGCCCAAGAGACCCAGTACTTC.

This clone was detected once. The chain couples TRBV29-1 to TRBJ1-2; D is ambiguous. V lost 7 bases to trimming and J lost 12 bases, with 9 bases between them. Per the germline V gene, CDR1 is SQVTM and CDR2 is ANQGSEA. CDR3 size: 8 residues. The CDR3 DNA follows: TGCAGCGCCGGGCCCAACACCTTC. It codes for CSAGPNTF. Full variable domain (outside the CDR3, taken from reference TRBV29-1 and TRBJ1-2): SAVISQKPSRDICQRGTSLTIQCQVDSQVTMMFWYRQQPGQSLTLIATANQGSEATYESGFVIDKFPISRPNLTFSTLTVSNMSPEDSSIYLCSAGPNTFGSGTRLTVV.

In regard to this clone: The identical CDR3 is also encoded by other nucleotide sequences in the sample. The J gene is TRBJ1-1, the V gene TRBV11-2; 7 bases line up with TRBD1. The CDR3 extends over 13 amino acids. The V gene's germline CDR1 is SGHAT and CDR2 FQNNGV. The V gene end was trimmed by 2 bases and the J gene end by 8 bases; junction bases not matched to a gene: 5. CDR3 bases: TGTGCCAGCAGCTTATTAGGGGGCTCGGAAGCTTTCTTT. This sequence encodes CASSLLGGSEAFF.